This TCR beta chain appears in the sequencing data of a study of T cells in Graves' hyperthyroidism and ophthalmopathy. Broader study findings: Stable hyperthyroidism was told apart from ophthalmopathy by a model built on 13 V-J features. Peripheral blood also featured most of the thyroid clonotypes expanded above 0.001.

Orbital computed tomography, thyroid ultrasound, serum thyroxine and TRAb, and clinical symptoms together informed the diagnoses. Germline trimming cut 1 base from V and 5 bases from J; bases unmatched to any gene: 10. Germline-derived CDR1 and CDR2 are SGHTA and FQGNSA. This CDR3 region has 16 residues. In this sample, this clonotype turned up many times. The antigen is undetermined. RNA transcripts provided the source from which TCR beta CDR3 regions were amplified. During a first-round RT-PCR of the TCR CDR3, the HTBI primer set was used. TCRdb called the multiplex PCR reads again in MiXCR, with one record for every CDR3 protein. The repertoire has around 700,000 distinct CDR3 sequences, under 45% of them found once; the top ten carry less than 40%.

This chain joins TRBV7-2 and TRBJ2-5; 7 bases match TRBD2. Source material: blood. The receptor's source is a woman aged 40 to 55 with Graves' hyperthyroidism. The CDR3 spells CASSLGGGYGWETQYF. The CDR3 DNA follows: TGTGCCAGCAGCTTAGGGGGGGGATATGGTTGGGAGACCCAGTACTTC. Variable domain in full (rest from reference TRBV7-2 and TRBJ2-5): GAGVSQSPSNKVTEKGKDVELRCDPISGHTALYWYRQSLGQGLEFLIYFQGNSAPDKSGLPSDRFSAERTGGSVSTLTIQRTQQEDSAVYLCASSLGGGYGWETQYFGPGTRLLVL.